These 18 T cell receptor beta chains share one sample of origin, sequenced in a study of long-term antiretroviral therapy in people with HIV. Samples were assayed with immunoSEQ v3.0 at survey level. Generated by immunoSEQ multiplex PCR, the TCRdb table keeps only in-frame clones and is missing some. The sample records about 17,000 clones, approximately 78% being singletons. Here the sequenced sample was unsorted PBMCs, taken 0.3 years after starting antiretroviral therapy. The origin of the receptors is a man aged 18 to 35 with HIV.

The V gene is TRBV5-6, the J gene TRBJ1-2; weak D call: TRBD1 (6 bases). Trimming removed 1 base at V and 4 bases at J, with 8 bases between. Germline V gene sequence: CDR1 SGHDT, CDR2 YYEEEE. CDR3 length: 13 amino acids. DNA of the CDR3: TGTGCCAGCAGCTTGAGGGGGTTCTATGGCTACACCTTC. Protein sequence: CASSLRGFYGYTF. Using reference TRBV5-6 and TRBJ1-2 for the parts outside the CDR3, the full variable domain is DAGVTQSPTHLIKTRGQQVTLRCSPKSGHDTVSWYQQALGQGPQFIFQYYEEEERQRGNFPDRFSGHQFPNYSSELNVNALLLGDSALYLCASSLRGFYGYTFGSGTRLTVV.

V usage is TRBV5-1 and J usage is TRBJ2-2; 10 bases map to TRBD1. The CDR3 length is 16 residues. The germline V gene encodes CDR1 SGHRS and CDR2 YFSETQ. V lost 4 bases, J lost 1 base, and 4 bases stayed unmatched. The CDR3 nucleotides read TGCGCCAGCAGCAAGGGACAGGGGATGAACACCGGGGAGCTGTTTTTT. As protein: CASSKGQGMNTGELFF.

The chain uses TRBV2 and TRBJ2-2; D is perhaps TRBD2 (5 bases). V was clipped by 6 bases and J by 2 bases, with 10 bases between them. The CDR3 is 14 residues long. Germline CDR1 SNHLY, CDR2 FYNNEI. The DNA of the CDR3 is TGTGCCAGCAGGACGGGGATAAACACCGGGGAGCTGTTTTTT. Protein sequence: CASRTGINTGELFF.

The chain carries TRBV7-9 and TRBJ2-3; 7 bases are a match to TRBD1. CDR3 size: 18 residues. Germline V gene lookup returns CDR1 SEHNR and CDR2 FQNEAQ (reference sequence). V lost 5 bases to trimming and J lost 8 bases; unmatched junction nucleotides: 22. CDR3 region: CASSPNPKGARQFATQYF. CDR3 coding DNA: TGTGCCAGCAGCCCTAACCCAAAGGGGGCGCGTCAGTTCGCTACGCAGTATTTT.

The chain links TRBV19 to TRBJ1-4, with D uncertain. Germline V CDR1 and CDR2: LNHDA, SQIVND (reference sequence). The CDR3 runs to 12 residues. V lost 3 bases and J lost 8, with 7 bases in between. The CDR3 DNA sequence: TGTGCCAGTAGTATCGGGTTCGAAAAACTGTTTTTT. It encodes CASSIGFEKLFF. Supplemented by reference TRBV19 and TRBJ1-4, the full variable domain reads DGGITQSPKYLFRKEGQNVTLSCEQNLNHDAMYWYRQDPGQGLRLIYYSQIVNDFQKGDIAEGYSVSREKKESFPLTVTSAQKNPTAFYLCASSIGFEKLFFGSGTQLSVL.

The rearrangement joins TRBV4-1 to TRBJ1-4; D possibly corresponds to TRBD1 (5 bases). The CDR3 runs 13 residues. Germline CDR1 MGHRA, CDR2 YSYEKL. Deletions cut 3 bases from V and 12 bases from J, with 14 bases between. CDR3 loop: CASSQAIPGELFF. The CDR3 nucleotides read TGCGCCAGCAGCCAGGCCATCCCGGGGGAACTGTTTTTT.

J is TRBJ2-3 and V is TRBV30; D could derive from TRBD1 or TRBD2 (7 bases each). This CDR3 has 14 amino acids. Germline V CDR1 and CDR2: GTSNPN, SVGIG (reference sequence). V was clipped by 2 bases and J by 6 bases, with 15 bases between them. CDR3 sequence reads: CAWSWGGGSDTQYF. CDR3 nucleotides: TGTGCCTGGAGTTGGGGAGGGGGCTCTGATACGCAGTATTTT. Combining the CDR3 with reference TRBV30 and TRBJ2-3 gives the whole variable domain SQTIHQWPATLVQPVGSPLSLECTVEGTSNPNLYWYRQAAGRGLQLLFYSVGIGQISSEVPQNLSASRPQDRQFILSSKKLLLSDSGFYLCAWSWGGGSDTQYFGPGTRLTVL.

The chain couples TRBV28 to TRBJ2-1; D might be TRBD1 (6 bases). The ends were cut back, 8 bases at V and 3 bases at J, with 11 bases in the middle. Germline CDR1 and CDR2: MDHEN and SYDVKM. The CDR3 totals 13 residues. The CDR3 is CASLQGHYNEQFF. The CDR3 DNA sequence: TGTGCCAGCCTACAGGGCCACTACAATGAGCAGTTCTTC.

The rearrangement uses TRBV5-4 and TRBJ2-2; D might be TRBD1 (5 bases). With 4 bases removed from V and 1 base from J, the gap between germline ends came to 8 bases. This CDR3 is 14 amino acids long. CDR1 and CDR2 from the germline V gene are SGHNT and YYREEE (reference sequence). CDR3 nucleotide sequence: TGTGCCAGCAGCGACGGACAGAACACCGGGGAGCTGTTTTTT. Its translation is CASSDGQNTGELFF.

The chain uses TRBV7-8 and TRBJ2-5, with D maybe TRBD1 (5 bases). The V gene's germline CDR1 is SGHVS and CDR2 FQNEAQ. Trimming pared 3 bases from V and 0 bases from J, leaving 8 bases between. This CDR3 region has 14 residues. The CDR3: CASSFDSNQETQYF. As DNA, the CDR3 is TGTGCCAGCAGCTTTGACAGTAACCAAGAGACCCAGTACTTC.

The V and J genes are TRBV11-2 and TRBJ2-7, with D unresolved. Deletions cut 1 base from V and 2 bases from J, with 15 bases between. Germline loops: CDR1 SGHAT, CDR2 FQNNGV. The CDR3 is 16 residues long. As DNA, the CDR3 is TGTGCCAGCAGCTTAGTGTTGTCGAAGCTACCCTACGAGCAGTACTTC. Encoded protein: CASSLVLSKLPYEQYF. Complete variable domain (other parts from reference TRBV11-2 and TRBJ2-7): EAGVAQSPRYKIIEKRQSVAFWCNPISGHATLYWYQQILGQGPKLLIQFQNNGVVDDSQLPKDRFSAERLKGVDSTLKIQPAKLEDSAVYLCASSLVLSKLPYEQYFGPGTRLTVT.

This clone showed up just a few times. The CDR3 region is CASSLGPNPSYEQYF. The CDR3, as DNA: TGCGCCAGCAGCTTGGGACCCAACCCATCCTACGAGCAGTACTTC. The genes are TRBV5-1 and TRBJ2-7, with no clear D. This CDR3 contains 15 residues. Germline V gene sequence: CDR1 SGHRS, CDR2 YFSETQ. V was pared by 0 bases and J by 1 base, with 11 bases between.

The chain joins TRBV2 to TRBJ1-5; D remains unclear. The length of the CDR3 is 13 residues. Germline lookup yields CDR1 SNHLY and CDR2 FYNNEI. Trimming removed 2 bases at V and 8 bases at J, with 10 bases between. Written as DNA, the CDR3 is TGTGCCAGCAGTGAATTCCGCGGGGAGCCCCAGCATTTT. This codes for CASSEFRGEPQHF.

This clone is medium-sized. J is TRBJ2-3 and V is TRBV10-1; TRBD1 is a possible D gene (6 bases). This CDR3 has 14 residues. The V end was cut by 9 bases, the J end by 2 bases, with 15 bases between. Germline CDR1 is WNHNN and CDR2 is SYGVQD (reference sequence). The DNA for the CDR3 is TGCGCCAGGATAACAGGGACGATCACAGATACGCAGTATTTT. Protein sequence: CARITGTITDTQYF.

The chain has TRBV1 and TRBJ2-7; TRBD2, the table's D call, was not compared with the DNA. TRBV1 is a listed pseudogene. This CDR3 has 13 residues. The CDR3: CTSSQETSYEQYV. The CDR3, as DNA: TGCACCAGCAGCCAAGAGACTAGCTACGAGCAGTACGTC.

This clone was seen a few times. This chain links TRBV19 with TRBJ1-5; D remains ambiguous. From germline, CDR1 is LNHDA and CDR2 SQIVND (reference sequence). The CDR3 runs 12 residues. The V end was cut by 5 bases, the J end by 9 bases, with 11 bases between. CDR3: CASSGVWLPQHF. In DNA form, the CDR3 reads TGTGCCAGTAGTGGTGTTTGGTTGCCCCAGCATTTT.

J is TRBJ1-1 and V is TRBV13; the match to TRBD1 covers 7 bases. Per the germline V gene, CDR1 is PRHDT and CDR2 is FYEKMQ (reference sequence). The V gene end was trimmed by 5 bases and the J gene end by 3 bases; junction bases not matched to a gene: 12. The CDR3 loop spans 16 amino acids. This CDR3 is CASSPLTGRLDTEAFF. In DNA, the CDR3 is TGTGCCAGCAGCCCCCTGACAGGGCGTTTAGACACTGAAGCTTTCTTT.

The chain couples TRBV5-6 to TRBJ1-1, with D possibly matching TRBD1 (6 bases). Trimming cost V 7 bases and J 7 bases, with 14 bases left between them. Germline CDR1 is SGHDT and CDR2 is YYEEEE. The CDR3 is 12 amino acids. The CDR3 DNA is TGTGCCAGCTCCTACAGGGAAATTGAAGCTTTCTTT. Translating it yields CASSYREIEAFF.